Listed below are T cell receptor beta chains from one sample, sequenced in a study of T cells in Graves' hyperthyroidism and ophthalmopathy. TCRdb recomputed calls from the multiplex PCR reads with MiXCR, one row per CDR3 protein. The sample has 350,000 to 400,000 distinct CDR3 sequences, about 18% seen once. Sequencing was carried out using blood. These receptors were collected from a man between 18 and 35 years old with Graves' ophthalmopathy. CDR3s include the opening cysteine and the closing phenylalanine or tryptophan. The order of the fields is clone size, J gene, D gene, V gene, CDR3 DNA, CDR3 protein. D genes are given only for firm matches. Clone size is shown for a subset of rows, as once, few, many or a class of expanded clone.

clone size: many; J gene: TRBJ2-5; D gene: NA; V gene: TRBV3-1; CDR3 DNA: TGTGCCAGCAGCTCGTTGCCCGAGACCCAGTACTTC; CDR3 protein: CASSSLPETQYF
clone size: many; J gene: TRBJ1-5; D gene: TRBD1; V gene: TRBV20-1; CDR3 DNA: TGCAGTGCTAGTCAGAACCCGGGACAGGCCTCAAGGAGGCAGCCCCAGCATTTT; CDR3 protein: CSASQNPGQASRRQPQHF
clone size: NA; J gene: TRBJ1-4; D gene: NA; V gene: TRBV9; CDR3 DNA: TGTGCCAGCAGCGAGGGGAAGACAGATCGTACCATGGAAAAACTGTTTTTT; CDR3 protein: CASSEGKTDRTMEKLFF
clone size: many; J gene: TRBJ1-1; D gene: TRBD1; V gene: TRBV7-8; CDR3 DNA: TGTGCCAGCAGCTTAGAGACGACAGGGAGGAGTGAAGCTTTCTTT; CDR3 protein: CASSLETTGRSEAFF
clone size: many; J gene: TRBJ2-3; D gene: TRBD2; V gene: TRBV7-9; CDR3 DNA: TGTGCCAGCAGCTTCACACCTAGCGGGGTAATCAGCACAGATACGCAGTATTTT; CDR3 protein: CASSFTPSGVISTDTQYF
clone size: many; J gene: TRBJ2-7; D gene: NA; V gene: TRBV5-6; CDR3 DNA: TGTGCCAGCAGCTTACGGAGGGACCCTAACGAGCAGTACTTC; CDR3 protein: CASSLRRDPNEQYF
clone size: NA; J gene: TRBJ1-1; D gene: NA; V gene: TRBV27; CDR3 DNA: TGTGCCAGCAGTCCGAGCCCTAGAGGGACTGAAGCTTTCTTT; CDR3 protein: CASSPSPRGTEAFF
clone size: many; J gene: TRBJ1-1; D gene: TRBD1; V gene: TRBV9; CDR3 DNA: TGTGCCAGCAGCGCGACAGGGGGAGTTAACACTGAAGCTTTCTTT; CDR3 protein: CASSATGGVNTEAFF
clone size: many; J gene: TRBJ2-3; D gene: TRBD2; V gene: TRBV3-1; CDR3 DNA: TGTGCCAGCAGCCAATCATTACCCTCTAGCGGGGGGGCAGATACGCAGTATTTT; CDR3 protein: CASSQSLPSSGGADTQYF
clone size: few; J gene: TRBJ1-4; D gene: TRBD1; V gene: TRBV6-1; CDR3 DNA: TGTGCCAGCAGGATGGACAGGGTAAATGAAAAACTGTTTTTT; CDR3 protein: CASRMDRVNEKLFF
clone size: NA; J gene: TRBJ2-1; D gene: TRBD1; V gene: TRBV5-1; CDR3 DNA: TGCGCCAGCAGCGGAGGTTCCGGGACAGGGAACAATGAGCAGTTCTTC; CDR3 protein: CASSGGSGTGNNEQFF
clone size: NA; J gene: TRBJ2-2; D gene: NA; V gene: TRBV5-4; CDR3 DNA: TGTGCCAGCAGCACCCGACAGATCACCGGGGAGCTGTTTTTT; CDR3 protein: CASSTRQITGELFF
clone size: many; J gene: TRBJ1-6; D gene: NA; V gene: TRBV27; CDR3 DNA: TGTGCCAGCAGTTCAGACGTTTCACCCCTCCACTTT; CDR3 protein: CASSSDVSPLHF
clone size: NA; J gene: TRBJ2-5; D gene: NA; V gene: TRBV7-9; CDR3 DNA: TGTGCCAGCAGCTTAGATCGGGGTACTATGGGGACCCAGTACTTC; CDR3 protein: CASSLDRGTMGTQYF
clone size: few; J gene: TRBJ2-7; D gene: TRBD1; V gene: TRBV14; CDR3 DNA: TGTGCCAGCAGCCAACCCGGACAGGGAGGCCTCTACGAGCAGTACTTC; CDR3 protein: CASSQPGQGGLYEQYF
clone size: few; J gene: TRBJ2-1; D gene: TRBD1; V gene: TRBV7-2; CDR3 DNA: TGTGCCAGCAGAATTCGACAGGGCACCTACAATGAGCAGTTCTTC; CDR3 protein: CASRIRQGTYNEQFF
clone size: NA; J gene: TRBJ2-2; D gene: TRBD2; V gene: TRBV7-9; CDR3 DNA: TGTGCCAGCAGCTTATTAGCTAGCGGGAACACCGGGGAGCTGTTTTTT; CDR3 protein: CASSLLASGNTGELFF
clone size: many; J gene: TRBJ1-2; D gene: TRBD1; V gene: TRBV12-3/TRBV12-4; CDR3 DNA: TGTGCCAGCGATTCCCGGGACAGGGTGGGGGACTATGGCTACACCTTC; CDR3 protein: CASDSRDRVGDYGYTF
clone size: few; J gene: TRBJ1-3; D gene: NA; V gene: TRBV20-1; CDR3 DNA: TGCAGTGCGCTCCCCCGGGGACACCCTGGAAACACCATATATTTT; CDR3 protein: CSALPRGHPGNTIYF
clone size: few; J gene: TRBJ2-1; D gene: TRBD1; V gene: TRBV27; CDR3 DNA: TGTGCCAGCAGTTTATCGGCAGGGGGTCTCTACAATGAGCAGTTCTTC; CDR3 protein: CASSLSAGGLYNEQFF
clone size: few; J gene: TRBJ1-6; D gene: NA; V gene: TRBV6-1; CDR3 DNA: TGTGCCAGCAGTTCCCTCCCCTCCCGAAGTTCCTATAATTCACCCCTCCACTTT; CDR3 protein: CASSSLPSRSSYNSPLHF
clone size: NA; J gene: TRBJ2-7; D gene: TRBD2; V gene: TRBV7-9; CDR3 DNA: TGTGCCAGCAGCCAACCTCAACAGGGGAGCGGGGGGATACTCTACGAGCAGTACTTC; CDR3 protein: CASSQPQQGSGGILYEQYF
clone size: many; J gene: TRBJ2-3; D gene: TRBD2; V gene: TRBV7-8; CDR3 DNA: TGTGCCAGCAGCTTAGTTAGCGGGGGGGCGGGTACGCAGTATTTT; CDR3 protein: CASSLVSGGAGTQYF
clone size: NA; J gene: TRBJ2-7; D gene: TRBD1; V gene: TRBV10-3; CDR3 DNA: TGTGCCATCAGTGTTAGCCAGTTTGAGACAGGGGGCTACGAGCAGTACTTC; CDR3 protein: CAISVSQFETGGYEQYF
clone size: many; J gene: TRBJ1-4; D gene: NA; V gene: TRBV2; CDR3 DNA: TGTGCCAGCTCCCGACAGGATGCAACTAATGAAAAACTGTTTTTT; CDR3 protein: CASSRQDATNEKLFF